The 25 T cell receptor beta chains below were found in one sample sequenced in a study of a mutant IDH1 vaccine in newly diagnosed glioma. For these receptors, no antigen is known. Repertoires were generated with immunoSEQ multiplex PCR, while TCRdb's copy carries only in-frame clones and drops some. The data hold some 30,000 clones, with approximately 78% observed a single time. Sample time point: week 11, during vaccination. In every dose of vaccine, 300 ug of mutant IDH1 20-mer peptide was given alongside topical imiquimod. Specimen: PBMCs, collected from a glioma patient whose treatment included an IDH1 peptide vaccine. The receptors shown here come from a man aged 25 to 40 with glioma.

The genes are TRBV19 and TRBJ2-5; TRBD1 matches 9 bases. The CDR3 totals 14 residues. The J segment lost 0 bases and the V segment lost 4 bases, leaving 0 bases of the junction unmatched. The germline V gene has CDR1 LNHDA and CDR2 SQIVND (reference sequence). CDR3 nucleotides: TGTGCCAGTAGTAGGACAGGGGACCAAGAGACCCAGTACTTC. It translates to CASSRTGDQETQYF.

The chain joins TRBV2 to TRBJ2-5; 7 positions agree with TRBD1. CDR3 length: 14 residues. V was pared by 3 bases and J by 5 bases, with 6 bases of the junction left unmatched. Germline lookup yields CDR1 SNHLY and CDR2 FYNNEI. This CDR3 reads CASSEQGVAETQYF. The CDR3 DNA reads as TGTGCCAGCAGTGAGCAGGGGGTCGCGGAGACCCAGTACTTC.

The genes are TRBV21-1 and TRBJ1-1; the table's D call TRBD1 went unverified against the DNA. TRBV21-1 is termed a pseudogene. This CDR3 region has 15 residues. CDR3 nucleotide sequence: TGTGCCAGCAGCAAAAAGGGGTCAATCCGGACTGAAGCTTTCTTT. It is translated as CASSKKGSIRTEAFF.

This clone was detected a few times. This chain joins TRBV4-1 and TRBJ2-1; 7 positions agree with TRBD2. CDR1 and CDR2 from the germline V gene are MGHRA and YSYEKL. The junction had 4 bases not matched to a gene; V was cut back by 4 bases and J by 7 bases. The CDR3 is 13 residues long. The CDR3 sequence: CASSRGGFNEQFF. CDR3 sequence (DNA): TGCGCCAGCAGCCGGGGGGGGTTTAATGAGCAGTTCTTC.

This clone occurred a few times. The CDR3 DNA follows: TGTGCCAGCAGCTTCCCGGACAGGTCGTTGACGTATTCCTACGAGCAGTACTTC. The encoded protein is CASSFPDRSLTYSYEQYF. The V call is TRBV11-2, the J call TRBJ2-7, with TRBD1 matching over 7 bases. The CDR3 extends over 18 amino acids. Germline V gene lookup returns CDR1 SGHAT and CDR2 FQNNGV. V gave up 3 bases and J gave up 1 base; unmatched junction bases: 15.

In its sample, this clone was seen a few times. This chain uses TRBV28 with TRBJ1-5; a weak D match, TRBD1 (6 bases). The V end was cut by 8 bases, the J end by 3 bases, with 17 bases between. Per the germline V gene, CDR1 is MDHEN and CDR2 is SYDVKM. This CDR3 contains 15 residues. CDR3 coding DNA: TGTGCCAGCTCTCATGCTGGGGGACACAATCAGCCCCAGCATTTT. Its translation is CASSHAGGHNQPQHF.

The chain carries TRBV30 and TRBJ2-2; TRBD1 matches 10 bases. The V gene's germline CDR1 is GTSNPN and CDR2 SVGIG (reference sequence). V dropped 0 bases and J dropped 5; count of bases not matched to a gene: 6. The CDR3 length is 16 residues. CDR3: CAWSVLGTGDTGELFF. The CDR3 DNA reads TGTGCCTGGAGTGTACTGGGGACAGGGGATACCGGGGAGCTGTTTTTT. The full variable domain, with the rest looked up from reference TRBV30 and TRBJ2-2, is SQTIHQWPATLVQPVGSPLSLECTVEGTSNPNLYWYRQAAGRGLQLLFYSVGIGQISSEVPQNLSASRPQDRQFILSSKKLLLSDSGFYLCAWSVLGTGDTGELFFGEGSRLTVL.

This chain connects TRBV19 to TRBJ2-1, with TRBD1 matching over 7 bases. CDR1 is LNHDA and CDR2 is SQIVND in the germline V gene (reference sequence). With 8 bases clipped from V and 0 bases from J, the junction kept 7 bases outside the gene matches. The CDR3 loop spans 15 amino acids. CDR3 protein: CASSQTGSSYNEQFF. DNA for the CDR3: TGTGCCAGTTCTCAGACAGGGAGCTCCTACAATGAGCAGTTCTTC.

This clone was seen only a few times. The chain carries TRBV7-2 and TRBJ1-2, with TRBD1 identical over 8 bases. The germline V gene has CDR1 SGHTA and CDR2 FQGNSA. The CDR3 sequence is 14 residues long. J lost 7 bases, V lost 4 bases, and 8 bases had no gene match. CDR3 sequence (DNA): TGTGCCAGCAGCTCAAGTGGACAGGGAATTGGCTACACCTTC. Amino acids: CASSSSGQGIGYTF.

This clone was recorded only once. The chain links TRBV30 to TRBJ2-7; the D gene is possibly TRBD2 (5 bases). This CDR3 comprises 14 residues. Germline V gene sequence: CDR1 GTSNPN, CDR2 SVGIG (reference sequence). With 2 bases removed from V and 2 bases from J, the gap between germline ends came to 13 bases. In DNA form, the CDR3 reads TGTGCCTGGAGTAAGAGTGGAGGAACCTACGAGCAGTACTTC. Protein product: CAWSKSGGTYEQYF.

Only one count was recorded for this clone. The rearrangement uses TRBV18 and TRBJ2-6, with D perhaps matching TRBD1 (5 bases). Trimming cost V 3 bases and J 0 bases, with 12 bases left between them. Germline V gives CDR1 KGHSH, CDR2 LQKENI. There are 17 residues in the CDR3. The chain's CDR3 is CASSPTATNSGANVLTF. As DNA, the CDR3 is TGTGCCAGCTCACCGACAGCTACTAACTCTGGGGCCAACGTCCTGACTTTC.

This clone was found a few times. The chain is built from TRBV19 and TRBJ2-1, with TRBD2 matching over 8 bases. The CDR3 loop spans 17 amino acids. Germline-derived CDR1 and CDR2 are LNHDA and SQIVND (reference sequence). Trimming at V came to 3 bases and at J to 4 bases, leaving 11 bases not matched to a gene. CDR3 region: CASSIIGGGPHYNEQFF. CDR3 DNA sequence: TGTGCCAGTAGTATCATAGGCGGGGGGCCTCATTACAATGAGCAGTTCTTC.

This clone appeared a few times. The chain employs TRBV5-1 and TRBJ1-1; D is ambiguous. Germline V gene lookup returns CDR1 SGHRS and CDR2 YFSETQ. This CDR3 comprises 15 residues. V lost 0 bases to trimming and J lost 2 bases, with 11 bases between them. For the CDR3, the DNA is TGCGCCAGCAGCTTGGCGCCGAACCCAAACACTGAAGCTTTCTTT. This gives the protein CASSLAPNPNTEAFF.

The CDR3 spells CARPDGTGQETQYF. As DNA, the CDR3 is TGTGCCCGTCCAGATGGGACAGGCCAAGAGACCCAGTACTTC. The chain links TRBV9 to TRBJ2-5, with TRBD1 identical over 8 bases. Germline CDR1 SGDLS, CDR2 YYNGEE. V shed 10 bases, J shed 1 base, and the junction held 9 bases outside the gene matches. There are 14 residues in the CDR3.

This clone appeared a few times. The CDR3 region is CAWRRGMNTEAFF. CDR3 coding DNA: TGTGCCTGGAGGAGGGGTATGAACACTGAAGCTTTCTTT. This sequence joins TRBV30 and TRBJ1-1; tentatively, D is TRBD1 (5 bases). The CDR3 contains 13 residues. From germline, CDR1 is GTSNPN and CDR2 SVGIG (reference sequence). V dropped 3 bases and J dropped 0 bases, with 8 bases sitting between them.

The chain has TRBV4-1 and TRBJ1-2, with 7 nucleotides matching TRBD1. V gave up 3 bases and J gave up 1 base; unmatched junction bases: 5. This CDR3 region has 15 residues. From germline, CDR1 is MGHRA and CDR2 YSYEKL. The DNA for the CDR3 is TGCGCCAGCAGCCATCGACAGGGTAATAACTATGGCTACACCTTC. Amino acid sequence: CASSHRQGNNYGYTF.

The genes are TRBV5-1 and TRBJ1-3; D unresolved. CDR1 and CDR2 (germline): SGHRS, YFSETQ. Trimming pared 4 bases from V and 4 bases from J, leaving 15 bases between. This CDR3 is built from 15 residues. The CDR3 reads CASSRDLDSGNTIYF. In DNA form, the CDR3 reads TGCGCCAGCAGCCGGGATCTGGATTCCGGAAACACCATATATTTT.

The rearrangement uses TRBV29-1 and TRBJ2-1, with 9 bases that match TRBD1. Trimming cost V 7 bases and J 6 bases; bases outside gene matches: 7. The CDR3 runs to 13 residues. The germline V gene has CDR1 SQVTM and CDR2 ANQGSEA. Written as DNA, the CDR3 is TGCAGCGGCGGGACAGGGTTTTCCAATGAGCAGTTCTTC. Protein product: CSGGTGFSNEQFF.

This chain links TRBV6-5 with TRBJ2-3; TRBD2 is a possible D gene (5 bases). The V gene's germline CDR1 is MNHEY and CDR2 SVGAGI. V was shortened by 2 bases and J by 9 bases, with 12 bases between the two germline ends. The CDR3 loop spans 13 amino acids. CDR3: CASSYGLRRTQYF. CDR3 bases: TGTGCCAGCAGTTACGGACTCAGGAGAACGCAGTATTTT.

This clone was observed a few times. The rearrangement uses TRBV7-9 and TRBJ2-3; TRBD2 is a possible D gene (5 bases). Germline loops: CDR1 SEHNR, CDR2 FQNEAQ (reference sequence). V lost 5 bases, J lost 4 bases, and 13 bases lay in between. The CDR3 extends over 14 amino acids. The CDR3 DNA reads as TGTGCCAGCAGCGGAGGTGGTTTCTCAGATACGCAGTATTTT. Protein: CASSGGGFSDTQYF.

The J gene is TRBJ2-7, the V gene TRBV13; D may be TRBD1 (7 bases). Germline V gene data show CDR1 as PRHDT and CDR2 as FYEKMQ (reference sequence). The V and J ends lost 5 bases and 5 bases respectively, with 16 bases between them. This CDR3 is built from 14 residues. The CDR3 loop reads CASSEEGAENEQYF. DNA of the CDR3: TGTGCCAGCAGCGAGGAGGGGGCCGAGAACGAGCAGTACTTC. Full variable domain (outside the CDR3, taken from reference TRBV13 and TRBJ2-7): AAGVIQSPRHLIKEKRETATLKCYPIPRHDTVYWYQQGPGQDPQFLISFYEKMQSDKGSIPDRFSAQQFSDYHSELNMSSLELGDSALYFCASSEEGAENEQYFGPGTRLTVT.

CDR3 amino acids: CASSMGRGPDTQYF. The CDR3 DNA is TGTGCCAGTAGTATGGGACGGGGTCCAGATACGCAGTATTTT. This chain uses TRBV19 with TRBJ2-3, with D possibly being TRBD1 or TRBD2 (5 bases each). The V end was cut by 3 bases, the J end by 4 bases, with 11 bases between. Germline CDR1 LNHDA, CDR2 SQIVND (reference sequence). CDR3 size: 14 residues. Full variable domain (rest looked up from reference TRBV19 and TRBJ2-3): DGGITQSPKYLFRKEGQNVTLSCEQNLNHDAMYWYRQDPGQGLRLIYYSQIVNDFQKGDIAEGYSVSREKKESFPLTVTSAQKNPTAFYLCASSMGRGPDTQYFGPGTRLTVL.

The J gene is TRBJ2-4, the V gene TRBV6-5; a possible D gene is TRBD1 (5 bases). The germline V and J ends were trimmed by 5 bases and 14 bases, with 13 bases remaining between them. CDR1 is MNHEY and CDR2 is SVGAGI in the germline V gene. This CDR3 has 11 amino acids. The CDR3 is CASSGKKGEYF. CDR3 nucleotides: TGTGCCAGCAGTGGGAAAAAAGGGGAGTACTTC.

The V gene is TRBV30, the J gene TRBJ1-1, with D possibly being TRBD1 (5 bases). CDR3 length equals 14 residues. The V end was cut by 0 bases, the J end by 3 bases, with 11 bases between. The germline gives CDR1 GTSNPN, CDR2 SVGIG (reference sequence). Here the CDR3 reads CAWSVWGYDTEAFF. In nucleotides, the CDR3 is TGTGCCTGGAGTGTATGGGGCTATGACACTGAAGCTTTCTTT.

A single count supports this clone. V is TRBV4-1 and J is TRBJ1-4, with D perhaps TRBD1 (6 bases). The CDR3 extends over 15 amino acids. Germline V lookup: CDR1 MGHRA, CDR2 YSYEKL. With 1 base removed from V and 8 bases from J, the gap between germline ends came to 14 bases. DNA for the CDR3: TGCGCCAGCAGCCAAGCGGGGCAGGGGAGGGAAAAACTGTTTTTT. It encodes CASSQAGQGREKLFF.